The present entry profiles one T cell receptor (beta chain) with its context. Its antigen is as yet unknown. This sample is part of a study of blood T cells in healthy people across ages. Study-wide results and caveats: Significant beta diversity loss was already apparent by age approximately 38, declining roughly linearly. The CMV status of each donor remained undetermined, and this could have confounded shifts in expanded clonotypes.

Then a second PCR, running roughly 6 to 11 cycles, was carried out with a sample-barcoded 5' primer and a J-beta primer mix. Each cDNA molecule was tagged by a template-switch adaptor with 12 random nucleotides. TCRdb itself ran the 5' RACE reads through MiXCR, one entry per CDR3 protein. The sample yields 2 million or so distinct CDR3 sequences, 49% seen once. Germline V gives CDR1 SGHDT, CDR2 YYEEEE. With V trimmed by 0 bases and J by 0 bases, 6 bases remained unmatched. The CDR3 is made up of 19 amino acids. Source material: blood. The chain employs TRBV5-6 and TRBJ2-4; 13 nucleotides line up with TRBD2. This TCR came from a middle-aged woman in good health. CDR3 in DNA: TGTGCCAGCAGCTTGGCTGGACTAGCGGGGGTCCTAGCCAAAAACATTCAGTACTTC. Translated: CASSLAGLAGVLAKNIQYF. Full variable domain (rest looked up from reference TRBV5-6 and TRBJ2-4): DAGVTQSPTHLIKTRGQQVTLRCSPKSGHDTVSWYQQALGQGPQFIFQYYEEEERQRGNFPDRFSGHQFPNYSSELNVNALLLGDSALYLCASSLAGLAGVLAKNIQYFGAGTRLSVL.